The present entry profiles one TCR beta chain with its context. What it recognizes is unknown. The data are from a study of PD-1 blockade in classical Hodgkin lymphoma. Findings and caveats of the study: The study reported lower baseline TCR diversity in newly diagnosed patients than in healthy donors.

All patients relapsed after autologous stem cell transplantation, and brentuximab vedotin exposure varied. Measured with immunoSEQ multiplex PCR; TCRdb has only the in-frame clones, and not every one. The data hold fewer than 45,000 clones, with around 86% observed a single time. CDR1 MDHEN and CDR2 SYDVKM come from the germline V gene. Unmatched junction bases numbered 4, after V lost 4 bases and J lost 3 bases. The CDR3 length is 16 residues. The receptor's source is a human donor with classical Hodgkin lymphoma. The V call is TRBV28, the J call TRBJ1-4, with 11 bases that match TRBD1. This sample comprised peripheral blood mononuclear cells (PBMCs), obtained before the second cycle of nivolumab. The CDR3 DNA reads TGTGCCAGCAGTTGGGGACAGGGGGTGGCTAATGAAAAACTGTTTTTT. Translated: CASSWGQGVANEKLFF.